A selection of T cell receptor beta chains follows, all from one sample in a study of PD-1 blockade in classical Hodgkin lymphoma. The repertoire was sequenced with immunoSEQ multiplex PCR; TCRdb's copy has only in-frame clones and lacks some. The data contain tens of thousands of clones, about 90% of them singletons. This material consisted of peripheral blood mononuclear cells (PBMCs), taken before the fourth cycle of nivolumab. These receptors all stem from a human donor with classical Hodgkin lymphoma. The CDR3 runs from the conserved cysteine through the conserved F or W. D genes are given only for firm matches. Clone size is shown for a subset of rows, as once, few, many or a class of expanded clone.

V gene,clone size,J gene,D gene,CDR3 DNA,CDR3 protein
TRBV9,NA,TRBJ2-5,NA,TGTGCCAGCAGTGGCTGGGTGGGGCGGCAAGAGACCCAGTACTTC,CASSGWVGRQETQYF
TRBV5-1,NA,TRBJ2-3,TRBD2,TGCGCCAGCAGCAAGGGACTAGCGGGGCCAGATACGCAGTATTTT,CASSKGLAGPDTQYF
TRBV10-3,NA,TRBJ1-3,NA,TGTGCCATCAACGGGCCTAGTTCGAACACCATATATTTT,CAINGPSSNTIYF
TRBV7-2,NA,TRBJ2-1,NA,TGTGCCAGCAGCACCCGGGACATCGGACACAATGAGCAGTTCTTC,CASSTRDIGHNEQFF
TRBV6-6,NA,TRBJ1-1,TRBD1,TGTGCCAGCAGGAGCGGACAGGCAGAGAACACTGAAGCTTTCTTT,CASRSGQAENTEAFF
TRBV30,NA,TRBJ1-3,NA,TGTGCCTGGAGTCCCCACAGCTCTGGAAACACCATATATTTT,CAWSPHSSGNTIYF
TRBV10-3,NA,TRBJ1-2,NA,TGTGCCATCAGTGATTTCGAAGGTTCCTATGGCTACACCTTC,CAISDFEGSYGYTF
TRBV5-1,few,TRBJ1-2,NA,TGCGCCAGCAGCTTGGAGGGGCCTAACTATGGCTACACCTTC,CASSLEGPNYGYTF
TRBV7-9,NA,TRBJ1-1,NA,TGTGCCAGCAGCAGACTGAACACTGAAGCTTTCTTT,CASSRLNTEAFF
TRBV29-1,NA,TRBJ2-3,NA,TGCAGCGTTGAAACGGTGGGGAGCCTCTTGGATACGCAGTATTTT,CSVETVGSLLDTQYF
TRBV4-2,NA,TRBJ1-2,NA,TGTGCCAGCAGCCACGGGTTCAGACATTCCAACTATGGCTACACCTTC,CASSHGFRHSNYGYTF
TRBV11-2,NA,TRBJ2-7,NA,TGTGCCAGCAGTTTTCTGACAGTCGAGCAGTACTTC,CASSFLTVEQYF
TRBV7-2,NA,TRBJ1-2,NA,TGTGCCAGCAGCTTAGGGGTAGGGGCAGGAGTAAGGGGTGATGGCTACACCTTC,CASSLGVGAGVRGDGYTF
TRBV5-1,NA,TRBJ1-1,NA,TGCGCCAGCAGCGCGGGGACGGCGAACACTGAAGCTTTCTTT,CASSAGTANTEAFF
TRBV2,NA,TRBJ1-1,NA,TGTGCCACCTCCCTCAATCGGGCTTTCTTT,CATSLNRAFF
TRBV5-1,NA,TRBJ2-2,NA,TGCGCCAGCAGCTTGGGCGGAATGAGCGGGGAGCTGTTTTTT,CASSLGGMSGELFF
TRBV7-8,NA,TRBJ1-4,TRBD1,TGTGCCAGCAGCCCCCGGGACAGGACCGAAAAACTGTTTTTT,CASSPRDRTEKLFF
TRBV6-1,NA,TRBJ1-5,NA,TGTGCCAGCAACCTGTCTTGGGGATCTGATCAGCCCCAGCATTTT,CASNLSWGSDQPQHF
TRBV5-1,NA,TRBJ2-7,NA,TGCGCCAGCAGCTTGGCCGGATTGGGGGGAAGTGGCGACGAGCAGTACTTC,CASSLAGLGGSGDEQYF
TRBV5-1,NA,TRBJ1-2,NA,TGCGCCAGCAGCTTAAGACAGAGCTACACCTTC,CASSLRQSYTF
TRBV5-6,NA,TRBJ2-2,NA,TGTGCCAGCAGCTTTCGGGGTCCGGGTCCGACCGGGGAGCTGTTTTTT,CASSFRGPGPTGELFF
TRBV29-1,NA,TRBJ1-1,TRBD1,TGCAGCGTGATGACAGGGGGCATCACTGAAGCTTTCTTT,CSVMTGGITEAFF
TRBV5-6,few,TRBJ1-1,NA,TGTGCCAGCCAGGGATTGTTCATGAACACTGAAGCTTTCTTT,CASQGLFMNTEAFF
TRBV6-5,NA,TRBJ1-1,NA,TGTGCCAGCACTTATTACAGTGAAGCTTTCTTT,CASTYYSEAFF
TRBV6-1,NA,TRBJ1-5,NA,TGTGCCAGCAGTGAAGTAACGGGTGCATTGTCCCAGCATTTT,CASSEVTGALSQHF
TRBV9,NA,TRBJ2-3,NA,TGTGCCAGCGGAACGAGTACGCAGTATTTT,CASGTSTQYF
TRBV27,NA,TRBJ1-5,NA,TGTGCCAGCAGCTCCCCAAGTAGCAATCAGCCCCAGCATTTT,CASSSPSSNQPQHF
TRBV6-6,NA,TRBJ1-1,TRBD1,TGTGCCAGCAGTTACTCGTCAGGGGGCACTGAAGCTTTCTTT,CASSYSSGGTEAFF
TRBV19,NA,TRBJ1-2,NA,TGTGCCAGTAGTCCCACAGGGATCGGATATGGCTACACCTTC,CASSPTGIGYGYTF
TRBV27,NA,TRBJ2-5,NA,TGTGCCAGCACGCAAGGGGGGGGAGGGGCGACCCAGTACTTC,CASTQGGGGATQYF
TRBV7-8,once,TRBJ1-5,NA,TGTGCCAGCAGCTTAATCGGGGAGGGTTTTCAGCCCCAGCATTTT,CASSLIGEGFQPQHF
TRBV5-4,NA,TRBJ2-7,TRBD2,TGTGCCAGCAGCTTTTATGCGGGGGGGCTGGACGAGCAGTACTTC,CASSFYAGGLDEQYF
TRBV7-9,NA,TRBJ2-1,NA,TGTGCCAGCAGCTTTGGGCTAGCCGATGAGCAGTTCTTC,CASSFGLADEQFF
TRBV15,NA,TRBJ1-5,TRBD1,TGTGCCACCAGTCAGACAGGGATGGAAAATCAGCCCCAGCATTTT,CATSQTGMENQPQHF
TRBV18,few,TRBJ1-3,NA,TGTGCCAGCTCACCAGAGGACGGACTGTTCTCTGGAAACACCATATATTTT,CASSPEDGLFSGNTIYF
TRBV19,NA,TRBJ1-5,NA,TGTGCCAGTAGTCCCCCATGGGGGTATCAGCCCCAGCATTTT,CASSPPWGYQPQHF
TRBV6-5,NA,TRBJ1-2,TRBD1,TGTGCCAGCAGTTACTCCGAGGACAGGGGTGGCTACACCTTC,CASSYSEDRGGYTF
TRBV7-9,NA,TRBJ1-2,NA,TGTGCCAGCAGCTTTACGGGGTGGTATGGCTACACCTTC,CASSFTGWYGYTF
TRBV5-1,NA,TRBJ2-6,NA,TGCGCCAGCAGCATTTCCCTGGGCTCTGGGGCCAACGTCCTGACTTTC,CASSISLGSGANVLTF
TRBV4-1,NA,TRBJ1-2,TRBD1,TGCGCCAGCAGCTCTCCGGGACAGGGGGCTTATGGCTACACCTTC,CASSSPGQGAYGYTF
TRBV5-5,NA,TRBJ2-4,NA,TGTGCCAGCGCCAGGGGAGAGCGAAACATTCAGTACTTC,CASARGERNIQYF
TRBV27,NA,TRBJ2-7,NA,TGTGCCAGCAGTTCCCGGCAGGGGCCGGCGATTTACGAGCAGTACTTC,CASSSRQGPAIYEQYF
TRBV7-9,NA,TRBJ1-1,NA,TGTGCCGGATCGGGGTGGGGCACTGAAGCTTTCTTT,CAGSGWGTEAFF
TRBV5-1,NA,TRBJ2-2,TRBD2,TGCGCCAGCAGCCAGTTAAGCGGACTAGAAGGGACCGGGGAGCTGTTTTTT,CASSQLSGLEGTGELFF